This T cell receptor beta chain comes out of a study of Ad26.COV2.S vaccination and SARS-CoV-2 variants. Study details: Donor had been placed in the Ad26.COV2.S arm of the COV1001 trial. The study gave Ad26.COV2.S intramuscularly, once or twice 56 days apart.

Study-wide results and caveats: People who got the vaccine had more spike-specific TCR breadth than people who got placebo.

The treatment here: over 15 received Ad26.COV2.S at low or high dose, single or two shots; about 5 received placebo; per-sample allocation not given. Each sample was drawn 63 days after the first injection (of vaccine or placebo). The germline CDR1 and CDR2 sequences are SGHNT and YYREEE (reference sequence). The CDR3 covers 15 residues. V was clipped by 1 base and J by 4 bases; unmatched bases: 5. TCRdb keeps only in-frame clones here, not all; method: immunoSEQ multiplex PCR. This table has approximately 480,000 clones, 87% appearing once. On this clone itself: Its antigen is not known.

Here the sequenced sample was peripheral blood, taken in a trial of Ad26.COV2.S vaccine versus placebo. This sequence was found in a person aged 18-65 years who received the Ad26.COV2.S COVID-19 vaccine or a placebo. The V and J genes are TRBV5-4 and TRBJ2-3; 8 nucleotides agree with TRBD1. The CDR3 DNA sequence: TGTGCCAGCAGCTTGCAAGGACAGGGTGCAGATACGCAGTATTTT. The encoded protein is CASSLQGQGADTQYF.